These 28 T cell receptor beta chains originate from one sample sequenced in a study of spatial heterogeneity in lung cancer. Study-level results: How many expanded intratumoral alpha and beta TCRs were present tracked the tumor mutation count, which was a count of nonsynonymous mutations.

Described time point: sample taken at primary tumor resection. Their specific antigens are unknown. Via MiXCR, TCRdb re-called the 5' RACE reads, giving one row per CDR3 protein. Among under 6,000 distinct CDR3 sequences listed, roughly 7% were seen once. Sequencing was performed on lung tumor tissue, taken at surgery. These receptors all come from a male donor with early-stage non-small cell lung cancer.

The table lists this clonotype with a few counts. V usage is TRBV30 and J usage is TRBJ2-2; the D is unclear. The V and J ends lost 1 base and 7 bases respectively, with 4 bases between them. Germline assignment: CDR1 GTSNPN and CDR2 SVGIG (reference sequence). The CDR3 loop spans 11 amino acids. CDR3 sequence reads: CAWSGGGELFF. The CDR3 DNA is TGTGCCTGGAGTGGGGGCGGGGAGCTGTTTTTT.

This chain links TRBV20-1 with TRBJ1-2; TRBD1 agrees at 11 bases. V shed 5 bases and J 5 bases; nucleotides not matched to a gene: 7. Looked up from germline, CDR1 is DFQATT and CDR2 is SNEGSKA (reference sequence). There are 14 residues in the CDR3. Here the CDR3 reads CSAPRDRGGYGYTF. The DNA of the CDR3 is TGCAGTGCTCCCCGGGACAGGGGGGGATATGGCTACACCTTC.

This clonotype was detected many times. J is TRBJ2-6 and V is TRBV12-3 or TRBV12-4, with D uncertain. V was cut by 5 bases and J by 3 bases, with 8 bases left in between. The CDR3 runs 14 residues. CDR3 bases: TGTGCCAGCAGTGCCTCCAATGGGGCCAACGTCCTGACTTTC. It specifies CASSASNGANVLTF.

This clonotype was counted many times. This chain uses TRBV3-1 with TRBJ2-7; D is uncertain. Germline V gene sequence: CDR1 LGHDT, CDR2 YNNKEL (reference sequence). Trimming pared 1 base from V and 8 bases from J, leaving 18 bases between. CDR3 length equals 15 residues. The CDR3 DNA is TGTGCCAGCAGCCAAGGGAACCCGGACGTGGCACAGCAGTACTTC. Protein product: CASSQGNPDVAQQYF.

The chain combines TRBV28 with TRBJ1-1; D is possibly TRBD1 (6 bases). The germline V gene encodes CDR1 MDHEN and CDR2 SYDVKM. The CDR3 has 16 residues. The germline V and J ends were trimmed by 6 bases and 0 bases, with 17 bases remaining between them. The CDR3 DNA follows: TGTGCCAGCAGAAAAGGGGGGGCGAGATTGAACACTGAAGCTTTCTTT. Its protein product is CASRKGGARLNTEAFF. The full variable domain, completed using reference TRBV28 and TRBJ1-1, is DVKVTQSSRYLVKRTGEKVFLECVQDMDHENMFWYRQDPGLGLRLIYFSYDVKMKEKGDIPEGYSVSREKKERFSLILESASTNQTSMYLCASRKGGARLNTEAFFGQGTRLTVV.

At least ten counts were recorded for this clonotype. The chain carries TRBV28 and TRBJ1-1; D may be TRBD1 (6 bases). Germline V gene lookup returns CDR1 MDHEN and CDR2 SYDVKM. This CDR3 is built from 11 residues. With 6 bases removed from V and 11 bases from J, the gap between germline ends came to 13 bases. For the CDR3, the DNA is TGTGCCAGCAGGAGGGACATAGTGGCTTTCTTT. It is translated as CASRRDIVAFF.

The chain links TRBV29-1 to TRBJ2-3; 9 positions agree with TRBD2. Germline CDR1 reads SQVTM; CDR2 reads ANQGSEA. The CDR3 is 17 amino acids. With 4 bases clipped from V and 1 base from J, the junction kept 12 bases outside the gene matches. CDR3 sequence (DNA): TGCAGCGTTGTAGGTGGCCTAGCGGGACTCCGCACAGATACGCAGTATTTT. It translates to CSVVGGLAGLRTDTQYF.

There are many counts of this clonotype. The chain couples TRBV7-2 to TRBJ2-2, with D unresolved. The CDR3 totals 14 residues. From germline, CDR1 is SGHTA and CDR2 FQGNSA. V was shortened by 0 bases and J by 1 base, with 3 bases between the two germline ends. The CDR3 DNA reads TGTGCCAGCAGCTTAGCAGGGAACACCGGGGAGCTGTTTTTT. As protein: CASSLAGNTGELFF.

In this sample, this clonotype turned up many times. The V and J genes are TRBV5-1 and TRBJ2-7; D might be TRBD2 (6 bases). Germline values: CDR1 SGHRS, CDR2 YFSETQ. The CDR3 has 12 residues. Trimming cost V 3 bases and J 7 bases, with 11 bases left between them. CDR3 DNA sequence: TGCGCCAGCAGCTCCCCCCGGGAGGAGCAGTACTTC. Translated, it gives CASSSPREEQYF.

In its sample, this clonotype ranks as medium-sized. The CDR3 DNA reads as TGTGCCAGCAGCTTAAAGGGACAGGGATCCCGTAAGAACACTGAAGCTTTCTTT. Amino acid sequence: CASSLKGQGSRKNTEAFF. The rearrangement links TRBV7-3 to TRBJ1-1, with TRBD1 identical over 9 bases. Germline trimming cut 1 base from V and 1 base from J; bases unmatched to any gene: 10. The CDR3 has 18 amino acids. Germline V gene lookup returns CDR1 SGHTA and CDR2 FQGTGA. Together with reference TRBV7-3 and TRBJ1-1, the CDR3 gives the full variable domain: GAGVSQTPSNKVTEKGKYVELRCDPISGHTALYWYRQSLGQGPEFLIYFQGTGAADDSGLPNDRFFAVRPEGSVSTLKIQRTERGDSAVYLCASSLKGQGSRKNTEAFFGQGTRLTVV.

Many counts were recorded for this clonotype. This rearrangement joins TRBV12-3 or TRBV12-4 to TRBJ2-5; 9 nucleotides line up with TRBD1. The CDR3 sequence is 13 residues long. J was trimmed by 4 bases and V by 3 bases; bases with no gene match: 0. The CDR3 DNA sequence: TGTGCCAGCAGTTTGGACAGGGGAGAGACCCAGTACTTC. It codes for CASSLDRGETQYF.

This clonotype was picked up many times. The CDR3 reads CASSPSGRSSYNEQFF. The DNA of the CDR3 is TGTGCCAGCAGCCCTAGCGGTCGAAGCTCCTACAATGAGCAGTTCTTC. The chain uses TRBV5-4 and TRBJ2-1; 7 bases are shared with TRBD2. J lost 0 bases, V lost 4 bases, and 7 bases had no gene match. The CDR3 loop spans 16 amino acids. Germline values: CDR1 SGHNT, CDR2 YYREEE (reference sequence).

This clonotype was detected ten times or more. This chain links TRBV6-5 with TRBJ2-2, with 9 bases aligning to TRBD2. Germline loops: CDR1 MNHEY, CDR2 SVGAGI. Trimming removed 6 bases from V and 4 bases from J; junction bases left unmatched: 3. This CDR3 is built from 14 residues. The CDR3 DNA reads TGTGCCAGCAGCAAGACTAGCGGCACCGGGGAGCTGTTTTTT. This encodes CASSKTSGTGELFF.

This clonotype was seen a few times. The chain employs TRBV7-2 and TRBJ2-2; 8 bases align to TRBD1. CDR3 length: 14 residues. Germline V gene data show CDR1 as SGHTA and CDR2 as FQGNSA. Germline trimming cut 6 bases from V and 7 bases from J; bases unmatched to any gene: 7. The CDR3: CASRRTTGGGELFF. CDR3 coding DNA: TGTGCCAGCAGGAGAACTACAGGGGGCGGGGAGCTGTTTTTT.

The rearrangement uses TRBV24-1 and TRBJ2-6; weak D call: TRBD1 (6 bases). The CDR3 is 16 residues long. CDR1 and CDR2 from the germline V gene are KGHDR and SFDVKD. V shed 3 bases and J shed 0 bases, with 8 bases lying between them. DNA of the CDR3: TGTGCCACCAGTGATGACAGGACCTCTGGGGCCAACGTCCTGACTTTC. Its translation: CATSDDRTSGANVLTF.

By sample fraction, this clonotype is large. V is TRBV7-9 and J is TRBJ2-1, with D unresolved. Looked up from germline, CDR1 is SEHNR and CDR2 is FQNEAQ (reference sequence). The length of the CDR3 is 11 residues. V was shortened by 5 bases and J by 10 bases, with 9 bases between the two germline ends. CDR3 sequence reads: CASSLDEEQFF. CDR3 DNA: TGTGCCAGCAGCCTAGATGAAGAGCAGTTCTTC.

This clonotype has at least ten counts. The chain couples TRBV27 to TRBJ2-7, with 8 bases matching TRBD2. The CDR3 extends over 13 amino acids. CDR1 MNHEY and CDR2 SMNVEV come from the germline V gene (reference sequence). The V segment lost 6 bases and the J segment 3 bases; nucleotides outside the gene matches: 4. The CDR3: CASRTAGVYEQYF. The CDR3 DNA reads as TGTGCCAGCAGGACAGCGGGAGTCTACGAGCAGTACTTC.

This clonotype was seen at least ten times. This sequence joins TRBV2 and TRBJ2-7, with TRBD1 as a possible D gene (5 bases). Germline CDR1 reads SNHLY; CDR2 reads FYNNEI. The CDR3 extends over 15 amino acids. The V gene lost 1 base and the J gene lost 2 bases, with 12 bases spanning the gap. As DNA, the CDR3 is TGTGCCAGCAGTGAAGGTAGGGGCGGAGCCTACGAGCAGTACTTC. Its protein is CASSEGRGGAYEQYF.

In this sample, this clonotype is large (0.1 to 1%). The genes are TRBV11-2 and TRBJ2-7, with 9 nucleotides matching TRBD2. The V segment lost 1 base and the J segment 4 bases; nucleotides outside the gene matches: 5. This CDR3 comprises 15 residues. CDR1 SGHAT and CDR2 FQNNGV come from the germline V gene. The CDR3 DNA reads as TGTGCCAGCAGCTTAGTAGCTAGCGGGACGTACGAGCAGTACTTC. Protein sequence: CASSLVASGTYEQYF.

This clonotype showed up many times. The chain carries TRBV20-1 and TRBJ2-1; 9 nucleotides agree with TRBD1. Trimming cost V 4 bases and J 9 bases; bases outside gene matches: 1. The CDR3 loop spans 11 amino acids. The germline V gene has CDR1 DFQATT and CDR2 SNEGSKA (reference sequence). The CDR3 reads CSAMDRGEQFF. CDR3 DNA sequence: TGCAGTGCTATGGACAGGGGTGAGCAGTTCTTC.

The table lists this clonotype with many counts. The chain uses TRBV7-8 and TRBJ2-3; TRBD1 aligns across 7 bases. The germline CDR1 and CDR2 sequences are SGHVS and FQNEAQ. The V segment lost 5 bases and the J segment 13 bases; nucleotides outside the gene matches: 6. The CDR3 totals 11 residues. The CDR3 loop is CASSPDRVEYF. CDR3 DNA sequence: TGTGCCAGCAGCCCAGACAGGGTAGAGTATTTT.

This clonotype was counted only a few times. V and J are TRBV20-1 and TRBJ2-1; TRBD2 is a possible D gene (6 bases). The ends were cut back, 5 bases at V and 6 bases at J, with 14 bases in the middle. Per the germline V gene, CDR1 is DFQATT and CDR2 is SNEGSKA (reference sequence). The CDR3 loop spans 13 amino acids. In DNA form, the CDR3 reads TGCAGTGCTGCGGGACTGAGAGGCAATGAGCAGTTCTTC. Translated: CSAAGLRGNEQFF.

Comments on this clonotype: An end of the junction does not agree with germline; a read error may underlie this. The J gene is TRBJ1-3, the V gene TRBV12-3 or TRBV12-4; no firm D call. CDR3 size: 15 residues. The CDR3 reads CASSFPTEPGNTVYF. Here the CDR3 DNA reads TGTGCCAGCAGTTTCCCTACGGAACCTGGAAACACCGTATATTTT.

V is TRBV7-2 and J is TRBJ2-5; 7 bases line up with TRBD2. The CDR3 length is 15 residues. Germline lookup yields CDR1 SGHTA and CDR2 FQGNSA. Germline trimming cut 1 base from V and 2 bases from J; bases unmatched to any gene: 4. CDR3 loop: CASSLVASGQETQYF. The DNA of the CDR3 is TGTGCCAGCAGCTTAGTGGCTAGCGGACAAGAGACCCAGTACTTC.

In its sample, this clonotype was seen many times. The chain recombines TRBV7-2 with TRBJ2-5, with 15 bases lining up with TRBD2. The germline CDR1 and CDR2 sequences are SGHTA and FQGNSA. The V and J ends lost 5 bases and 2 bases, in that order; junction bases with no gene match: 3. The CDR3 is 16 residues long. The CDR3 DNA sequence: TGTGCCAGCAGCCTAGGACTAGCGGGGGGGCAAGAGACCCAGTACTTC. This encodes CASSLGLAGGQETQYF. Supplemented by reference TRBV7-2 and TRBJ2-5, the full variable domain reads GAGVSQSPSNKVTEKGKDVELRCDPISGHTALYWYRQSLGQGLEFLIYFQGNSAPDKSGLPSDRFSAERTGGSVSTLTIQRTQQEDSAVYLCASSLGLAGGQETQYFGPGTRLLVL.

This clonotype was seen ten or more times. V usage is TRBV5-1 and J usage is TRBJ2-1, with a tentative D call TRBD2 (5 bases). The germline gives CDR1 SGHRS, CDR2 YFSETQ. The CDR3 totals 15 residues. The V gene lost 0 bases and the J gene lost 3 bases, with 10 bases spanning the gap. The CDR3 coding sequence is TGCGCCAGCAGCTTGGACAGCGGAGTCTACAATGAGCAGTTCTTC. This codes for CASSLDSGVYNEQFF.

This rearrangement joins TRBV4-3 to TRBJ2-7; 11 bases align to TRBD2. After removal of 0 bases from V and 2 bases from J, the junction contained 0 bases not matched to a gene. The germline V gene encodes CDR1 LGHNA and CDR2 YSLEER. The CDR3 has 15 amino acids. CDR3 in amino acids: CASSQDSGGAYEQYF. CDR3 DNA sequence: TGCGCCAGCAGCCAAGATAGCGGGGGGGCCTACGAGCAGTACTTC.

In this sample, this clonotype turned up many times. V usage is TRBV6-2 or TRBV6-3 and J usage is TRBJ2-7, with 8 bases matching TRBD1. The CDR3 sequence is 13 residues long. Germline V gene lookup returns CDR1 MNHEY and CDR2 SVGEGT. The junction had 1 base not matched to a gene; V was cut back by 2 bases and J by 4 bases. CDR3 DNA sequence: TGTGCCAGCAGTTACAGACAGGGGTACGAGCAGTACTTC. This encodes CASSYRQGYEQYF.